The rows below give T cell receptor beta chains drawn from one sample of a study of cytomegalovirus exposure and HLA in healthy donors. Here immunoSEQ multiplex PCR was the method, and the copy in TCRdb shows in-frame clones only, minus some. The table shows 150,000 to 200,000 clones, with around 74% occurring only once. Sequencing was done on a sample of PBMCs. The receptors derive from a girl aged 5 to 17 in good health and CMV-seropositive. Each CDR3 is given with its conserved first and last residue. A D gene is named only where the DNA matches it firmly. For some rows the clone size is stated as once, few or many, or as a class when expanded; others skip it.

cdr3_length j_call v_call d_call clone_size cdr3_nt cdr3_aa
16 TRBJ1-1 TRBV11-2 . . TGTGCCAGCAGCTTGCAGTGGGCCGCCTTGAACACTGAAGCTTTCTTT CASSLQWAALNTEAFF
15 TRBJ1-5 TRBV7-6 TRBD1 . TGTGCCAGCAGCTGGGGGACAGGGGTCAATCAGCCCCAGCATTTT CASSWGTGVNQPQHF
16 TRBJ2-4 TRBV4-3 TRBD1 few TGCGCCAGCAGCCAGGACGGGACAGTAGCCAAAAACATTCAGTACTTC CASSQDGTVAKNIQYF
18 TRBJ2-5 TRBV29-1 TRBD2 . TGCAGCGTTGGGCCGCCGGTGTGGGTGGGAGGGGTAACAGAGACCCAGTACTTC CSVGPPVWVGGVTETQYF
15 TRBJ1-3 TRBV4-1 . . TGCGCCAGCAGCCAAGCCCCGGAGGCGGGAAACACCATATATTTT CASSQAPEAGNTIYF
14 TRBJ2-2 TRBV7-2 . . TGTGCCAGCAGCTTGACAACGAACACCGGGGAGCTGTTTTTT CASSLTTNTGELFF
16 TRBJ1-3 TRBV10-2 TRBD1 . TGCGCCAGCAGTGAGTCACCCACAAATTACAGGGGAACCATATATTTT CASSESPTNYRGTIYF
17 TRBJ1-6 TRBV11-2 TRBD1 . TGTGCCAGCAGCTTAGGGAGCGGGACAGGGTTCAATTCACCCCTCCACTTT CASSLGSGTGFNSPLHF
14 TRBJ1-6 TRBV5-6 . . TGTGCCAGCAGCTCGAGCAGGGTGGACTCACCCCTCCACTTT CASSSSRVDSPLHF
18 TRBJ1-6 TRBV6-1 . . TGTGCCAGCAGTGAAGCGCTCCAGGCGAGCTCCTATAATTCACCCCTCCACTTT CASSEALQASSYNSPLHF
17 TRBJ2-2 TRBV5-1 TRBD2 . TGCGCCAGCAGCGTCGGGTTTGGGACTATGCGATCCGGGGAGCTGTTTTTT CASSVGFGTMRSGELFF
15 TRBJ1-6 TRBV6-5 . . TGTGCCAGCACCACCTGGACACCTTATAATTCACCCCTCCACTTT CASTTWTPYNSPLHF
12 TRBJ2-7 TRBV29-1 . . TGCAGCGTTGAAACTCAGGGGCTGGGGCAGTACTTC CSVETQGLGQYF
14 TRBJ1-3 TRBV2 . . TGTGCCAGCAGTGGCGTGTTGTCGGGAAACACCATATATTTT CASSGVLSGNTIYF
13 TRBJ1-3 TRBV6-5 . . TGTGCCAGTCAAACAGGGCTGGGAAACACCATATATTTT CASQTGLGNTIYF
14 TRBJ1-1 TRBV11-3 TRBD1 . TGTGCCAGCAGCACGGGACAGGGGAACACTGAAGCTTTCTTT CASSTGQGNTEAFF
19 TRBJ2-2 TRBV4-1 TRBD1 . TGCGCCAGCAGCCAAGAGTCCAGGGGGCTCCCAGTGGGCACCGGGGAGCTGTTTTTT CASSQESRGLPVGTGELFF
16 TRBJ2-1 TRBV4-1 TRBD2 . TGCGCCAGCAGCCAAGAGAGACTAGCGGAGTACAATGAGCAGTTCTTC CASSQERLAEYNEQFF
16 TRBJ2-3 TRBV4-3 TRBD1 . TGCGCCAGCAGCCAAGATATTGGGACAGGTACAGATACGCAGTATTTT CASSQDIGTGTDTQYF
12 TRBJ1-2 TRBV19 TRBD1 few TGTGCCAGTAATACAGGGGTTGGAGGCTACACCTTC CASNTGVGGYTF
14 TRBJ2-3 TRBV29-1 TRBD1 . TGCAGCGTCGAGACAGGGGGTAAGGCAGATACGCAGTATTTT CSVETGGKADTQYF
18 TRBJ2-1 TRBV19 TRBD2 . TGTGCCAGTAGTAGGGGACTAGCGGGGGCAAGCTCCTACAATGAGCAGTTCTTC CASSRGLAGASSYNEQFF
15 TRBJ1-4 TRBV6-1 TRBD1 . TGTGCCAGCAGTGAAGCCGGGACAGGGGAGGAAAAACTGTTTTTT CASSEAGTGEEKLFF
16 TRBJ2-3 TRBV7-2 TRBD2 once TGTGCCAGCAGCCCCGGGACTAGCGGATTCACAGATACGCAGTATTTT CASSPGTSGFTDTQYF
12 TRBJ2-3 TRBV4-3 . . TGCGCCAGCAGCCAAGGCGGGGGCACGCAGTATTTT CASSQGGGTQYF
15 TRBJ2-1 TRBV10-2 TRBD2 few TGCGCCAGCGGAGTAGCGGGGGGGCCGATCAATGAGCAGTTCTTC CASGVAGGPINEQFF
17 TRBJ2-1 TRBV11-2 . . TGTGCCAGCAGCTTATTTCCTCGGGGGAACTCCTACAATGAGCAGTTCTTC CASSLFPRGNSYNEQFF
14 TRBJ1-2 TRBV9 . few TGTGCCAGCAGCGTAGGTGGCAGGGATCATGGCTACACCTTC CASSVGGRDHGYTF
16 TRBJ1-5 TRBV5-8 TRBD1 . TGTGCCAGCAGCTGGGGCGACAGGGTCGGCAATCAGCCCCAGCATTTT CASSWGDRVGNQPQHF
12 TRBJ2-7 TRBV5-1 . . TGCGCCAGCAGCTTGGGGGGCGGCGAGCAGTACTTC CASSLGGGEQYF
12 TRBJ2-1 TRBV13 TRBD1 . TGTGCCAGCAGCACGCCCACAGGGGTATCGTTCTTC CASSTPTGVSFF
13 TRBJ2-5 TRBV2 TRBD1 . TGTGCCAGCAGCCTGACAGGGCAAGAGGCCCAGTACTTC CASSLTGQEAQYF
14 TRBJ2-7 TRBV10-3 TRBD2 few TGTGCCATCGGTAGCGGGACCACTCAGTGGGAGCAGTACTTC CAIGSGTTQWEQYF
15 TRBJ2-3 TRBV18 . once TGTGCCAGCTCACCGTACAGGGTAGGCACAGATACGCAGTATTTT CASSPYRVGTDTQYF
16 TRBJ1-6 TRBV7-9 . . TGTGCCAGCAGCTTGTGGGCCAGCTCCTATAATTCACCCCTCCACTTT CASSLWASSYNSPLHF